This T cell receptor beta chain appears in the sequencing data of a study of blood T cell repertoires in COVID-19. Study details: PBMCs, B-cell-depleted T cells, or T cells were the source of the cDNA or gDNA that made up the material.

Original methodology: Amplification of reference gene primers was used by the study to estimate nucleated cell counts. Sequencing was performed with immunoSEQ multiplex PCR; in TCRdb, only in-frame clones are kept and a portion is missing. V and J calls and clone size are given by that table; D and trimming were obtained from the DNA. This sample has roughly 80,000 clones, with over 75% found just once. V shed 3 bases and J 0 bases; nucleotides not matched to a gene: 4. CDR1 and CDR2 (germline): SGHTA, FQGTGA. The CDR3 has 15 residues. This clonotype was sampled from a man aged 45 to 65 with active COVID-19. This chain links TRBV7-3 with TRBJ1-1; TRBD1 agrees at 7 bases. Sample: peripheral blood. CDR3 in DNA: TGTGCCAGCAGCTTCGACAGGGTATTGAACACTGAAGCTTTCTTT. Residues: CASSFDRVLNTEAFF.